Shown below are 21 T cell receptor beta chains from a single sample sequenced in a study of human T cells and chemical hapten exposure. TCRdb reanalysed the RACE reads using MiXCR and keeps one entry per CDR3 protein. This sample carries 350,000 to 400,000 distinct CDR3 sequences, roughly 5% of them seen once, and the ten largest clones take 2.5% to 3%. Time point of the sample: pre-sensitization, week 0. Documented treatment: therapeutic diphenylcyclopropenone sensitization with weekly scalp DPC. Sequenced material: whole blood, taken in connection with sensitization to the hapten diphenylcyclopropenone (DPC). These receptors were taken from a woman aged 45-65 years with alopecia areata. Some clones in this sample may be carry-over from other donors' samples.

There are many counts of this clonotype. The genes are TRBV20-1 and TRBJ1-1; D ambiguous. V lost 6 bases and J lost 4, with 9 bases in between. The germline gives CDR1 DFQATT, CDR2 SNEGSKA (reference sequence). The CDR3 sequence is 11 residues long. CDR3 in amino acids: CSAATGTEAFF. The CDR3, as DNA: TGCAGTGCCGCTACTGGCACTGAAGCTTTCTTT.

This clonotype was seen a few times. The CDR3 DNA is TGCAGTGCTAGACAGCGGGGGCACTCCACAGATACGCAGTATTTT. Translated: CSARQRGHSTDTQYF. The genes are TRBV20-1 and TRBJ2-3, with 8 bases that match TRBD2. From germline, CDR1 is DFQATT and CDR2 SNEGSKA (reference sequence). V dropped 2 bases and J dropped 2; count of bases not matched to a gene: 6. CDR3 length: 15 amino acids.

The gene calls are TRBV2 and TRBJ1-1, with TRBD1 matching over 7 bases. Germline CDR1 reads SNHLY; CDR2 reads FYNNEI. CDR3 length: 14 residues. V shed 7 bases, J shed 5 bases, and the junction held 10 bases outside the gene matches. CDR3 nucleotides: TGTGCCAGCAAGATCCAGGGGGTATGGACTGAAGCTTTCTTT. Its translation: CASKIQGVWTEAFF.

This clonotype occurred many times. This sequence joins TRBV10-2 and TRBJ2-3; no reliable D call. CDR1 is WSHSY, CDR2 SAAADI, per germline. V was pared by 8 bases and J by 6 bases, with 9 bases between. CDR3 size: 11 residues. The CDR3 protein is CASLIGDTQYF. The DNA of the CDR3 is TGCGCCAGCCTAATAGGGGATACGCAGTATTTT.

This clonotype showed up many times. This chain joins TRBV11-3 and TRBJ2-5; D unresolved. This CDR3 is built from 13 residues. CDR1 is SGHNT, CDR2 YENEEA, per germline. Between the trimmed V and J ends, which lost 1 base and 5 bases, there was a span of 8 bases. CDR3 sequence (DNA): TGTGCCAGCAGCTTAGGACCACGCGAGACCCAGTACTTC. Translating it yields CASSLGPRETQYF.

This clonotype has at least ten counts. The chain combines TRBV29-1 with TRBJ2-7; D might be TRBD2 (7 bases). Germline loops: CDR1 SQVTM, CDR2 ANQGSEA. Trimming took off 7 bases at V and 6 bases at J, with 16 bases between the two ends. CDR3 length: 12 amino acids. The CDR3 DNA sequence: TGCAGCGCAAAGGGGGGGGTCGGCGAGCAGTACTTC. Protein product: CSAKGGVGEQYF.

This clonotype was detected a few times. The chain links TRBV19 to TRBJ2-7; D remains unclear. This CDR3 is 14 amino acids long. V was clipped by 8 bases and J by 0 bases, with 14 bases between them. The germline V gene has CDR1 LNHDA and CDR2 SQIVND (reference sequence). CDR3 protein: CASSWRLSSYEQYF. The DNA for the CDR3 is TGTGCCAGTTCCTGGCGGCTCAGCTCCTACGAGCAGTACTTC.

This clonotype was found many times. The chain links TRBV20-1 to TRBJ1-4, with 7 bases fitting TRBD1. With 2 bases clipped from V and 4 bases from J, the junction kept 10 bases outside the gene matches. Germline CDR1 is DFQATT and CDR2 is SNEGSKA (reference sequence). The length of the CDR3 is 16 residues. CDR3 region: CSARSITGTVNEKLFF. The DNA for the CDR3 is TGCAGTGCTAGATCTATTACCGGGACAGTTAATGAAAAACTGTTTTTT.

This clonotype was seen many times. The chain has TRBV24-1 and TRBJ2-2; no reliable D call. The V end was cut by 3 bases, the J end by 7 bases, with 5 bases between. Per germline, CDR1 KGHDR and CDR2 SFDVKD. The CDR3 is 12 amino acids. CDR3: CATSDPGGELFF. The CDR3, as DNA: TGTGCCACCAGTGATCCCGGCGGGGAGCTGTTTTTT.

The sample holds many counts of this clonotype. The rearrangement uses TRBV2 and TRBJ1-5, with D hard to call. Germline V gene data show CDR1 as SNHLY and CDR2 as FYNNEI. V lost 3 bases, J lost 0 bases, and 6 bases lay in between. The length of the CDR3 is 14 residues. CDR3 bases: TGTGCCAGCAGTGAGGGGTATAGCAATCAGCCCCAGCATTTT. It is translated as CASSEGYSNQPQHF.

This clonotype was counted once. A read error may explain this, as a much larger clone is one base away. The chain uses TRBV6-2 or TRBV6-3 and TRBJ2-7; D is uncertain. From germline, CDR1 is MNHEY and CDR2 SVGEGT. The V and J ends lost 5 bases and 5 bases respectively, with 13 bases between them. The CDR3 totals 13 residues. The CDR3 nucleotides read TGTGCCAGCAGTACCGGGTCAGGCAACGAGCAGTACTTC. Protein sequence: CASSTGSGNEQYF.

This clonotype was observed many times. The chain carries TRBV7-2 and TRBJ1-4; D is undetermined. V was pared by 2 bases and J by 4 bases, with 11 bases between. Per germline, CDR1 SGHTA and CDR2 FQGNSA. CDR3 length: 15 residues. CDR3 nucleotide sequence: TGTGCCAGCAGCTTAACGGGGTTCCTTAATGAAAAACTGTTTTTT. This gives the protein CASSLTGFLNEKLFF.

This clonotype was picked up many times. This chain connects TRBV28 to TRBJ2-7, with TRBD1 matching 8 bases. Unmatched junction bases numbered 6, after V lost 2 bases and J lost 6 bases. The CDR3 contains 14 residues. Germline loops: CDR1 MDHEN, CDR2 SYDVKM. The CDR3 region has the DNA TGTGCCAGCAGTTTAAGGGGTCAGGGGGCCGAGCAGTACTTC. Protein: CASSLRGQGAEQYF.

This clonotype was picked up many times. The chain links TRBV5-8 to TRBJ2-3; 8 nucleotides match TRBD1. Germline V gene lookup returns CDR1 SGHTS and CDR2 YDEGEE. The CDR3 spans 18 residues. After removal of 7 bases from V and 2 bases from J, the junction contained 18 bases not matched to a gene. The CDR3 nucleotides read TGTGCCAGCCACCGAGGTGGGACAGGCCTCTTGAACACAGATACGCAGTATTTT. It is translated as CASHRGGTGLLNTDTQYF.

At least ten counts were recorded for this clonotype. V is TRBV5-1 and J is TRBJ1-5; 8 bases line up with TRBD1. From germline, CDR1 is SGHRS and CDR2 YFSETQ. Trimming took 5 bases from V and 6 from J; bases not matched to a gene: 7. This CDR3 region has 14 residues. CDR3 DNA: TGCGCCAGCAGGGAGGACAGGGATACTCAGCCCCAGCATTTT. Amino acid sequence: CASREDRDTQPQHF.

As DNA, the CDR3 is TGTGCCAGCAGCTCTTGGACGGGTGAAAAACTGTTTTTT. Translating gives CASSSWTGEKLFF. The chain combines TRBV7-2 with TRBJ1-4; D not resolved. Looked up from germline, CDR1 is SGHTA and CDR2 is FQGNSA. The germline V and J ends were trimmed by 4 bases and 7 bases, with 10 bases remaining between them. This CDR3 is built from 13 residues. The complete variable domain, with remaining parts taken from reference TRBV7-2 and TRBJ1-4, reads GAGVSQSPSNKVTEKGKDVELRCDPISGHTALYWYRQSLGQGLEFLIYFQGNSAPDKSGLPSDRFSAERTGGSVSTLTIQRTQQEDSAVYLCASSSWTGEKLFFGSGTQLSVL.

Of note for this clonotype: Given a much more abundant clone one base away, this may be a read error. The chain is built from TRBV6-5 and TRBJ1-1; 7 bases line up with TRBD1. This CDR3 contains 13 residues. V dropped 0 bases and J dropped 7; count of bases not matched to a gene: 2. CDR1 MNHEY and CDR2 SVGAGI come from the germline V gene. The CDR3 sequence is CASSYSTGHEAFF. The CDR3 bases are TGTGCCAGCAGTTACTCGACAGGGCATGAAGCTTTCTTT.

This clonotype was observed a handful of times. The chain has TRBV4-1 and TRBJ1-4, with a possible D match to TRBD1 (5 bases). The V and J ends lost 2 bases and 2 bases respectively, with 9 bases between them. Germline V gene sequence: CDR1 MGHRA, CDR2 YSYEKL. This CDR3 region has 15 residues. The CDR3 region is CASSQIRQTNEKLFF. CDR3 nucleotides: TGCGCCAGCAGCCAAATTAGACAGACTAATGAAAAACTGTTTTTT.

The V call is TRBV7-9, the J call TRBJ2-1; 10 bases agree with TRBD2. From germline, CDR1 is SEHNR and CDR2 FQNEAQ (reference sequence). There are 17 residues in the CDR3. The ends lost 4 bases at V and 0 bases at J; junction bases unmatched: 6. The CDR3 region is CASSSRIAGGSYNEQFF. The DNA of the CDR3 is TGTGCCAGCAGCTCCCGGATAGCGGGGGGCTCCTACAATGAGCAGTTCTTC.

This clonotype was detected ten times or more. V gene TRBV12-3 or TRBV12-4 combines with J gene TRBJ2-1, with TRBD1 as a possible D gene (6 bases). The CDR3 consists of 14 residues. V lost 5 bases to trimming and J lost 0 bases, with 8 bases between them. The CDR3 reads CASSPDSSYNEQFF. CDR3 nucleotide sequence: TGTGCCAGCAGTCCGGACAGCTCCTACAATGAGCAGTTCTTC.

This chain links TRBV11-2 with TRBJ1-1; 8 nucleotides agree with TRBD1. CDR1 SGHAT and CDR2 FQNNGV come from the germline V gene. The CDR3 extends over 17 amino acids. Trimming took 1 base from V and 0 from J; bases not matched to a gene: 7. The CDR3 bases are TGTGCCAGCAGCTTAGCAACAGGGGGATTCCTGAACACTGAAGCTTTCTTT. This translates into CASSLATGGFLNTEAFF.